A single sample gave rise to the 20 T cell receptor beta chains below, sequenced in a study of cytomegalovirus exposure and HLA in healthy donors. PCR primers comprised 60 Vbeta and 13 Jbeta primers. Only in-frame clones appear in the TCRdb table, and some are missing; sequencing was by immunoSEQ multiplex PCR. The sample carries under 100,000 clones, roughly 82% recorded once. Sample: PBMCs. These receptors were taken from a human donor in good health.

The V gene is TRBV4-2, the J gene TRBJ1-1; D possibly corresponds to TRBD1 (6 bases). CDR1 is LGHNA, CDR2 YNFKEQ, per germline. This CDR3 has 19 residues. V gave up 4 bases and J gave up 3 bases, with 27 bases separating them. The CDR3 bases are TGTGCCAGCAGCCCCCCCCCGAGGGGGACCATGATTGAGGACACTGAAGCTTTCTTT. Translation: CASSPPPRGTMIEDTEAFF.

This clone was recorded only once. The chain combines TRBV19 with TRBJ1-5; 7 bases agree with TRBD1. In germline, CDR1 is LNHDA, CDR2 SQIVND (reference sequence). The ends lost 5 bases at V and 2 bases at J; junction bases unmatched: 9. CDR3 size: 16 residues. The CDR3 region has the DNA TGTGCCAGTAGTGGGCAACAGGGGAGTCGCAATCAGCCCCAGCATTTT. Protein product: CASSGQQGSRNQPQHF.

The chain has TRBV9 and TRBJ1-3; tentatively, D is TRBD1 (6 bases). Trimming removed 2 bases from V and 4 bases from J, with 10 bases in between. The germline CDR1 and CDR2 sequences are SGDLS and YYNGEE. This CDR3 region has 14 residues. Here the CDR3 reads CASSVATGGNTIYF. The CDR3 coding sequence is TGTGCCAGCAGCGTCGCCACAGGGGGAAACACCATATATTTT.

The V call is TRBV6-1, the J call TRBJ1-6; D unclear. The ends were cut back, 3 bases at V and 11 bases at J, with 11 bases in the middle. Germline CDR1 is MNHNS and CDR2 is SASEGT. The CDR3 has 13 amino acids. The CDR3 spells CASSDSRGAPLHF. The CDR3 nucleotides are TGTGCCAGCAGTGATTCGCGTGGTGCACCCCTCCACTTT.

V is TRBV27 and J is TRBJ1-5; 7 bases map to TRBD1. Germline CDR1 MNHEY, CDR2 SMNVEV (reference sequence). The V segment lost 5 bases and the J segment 6 bases; nucleotides outside the gene matches: 7. The CDR3 has 14 residues. The CDR3 coding sequence is TGTGCCAGCAGTCCACGACAGGGTACTCAGCCCCAGCATTTT. Translation: CASSPRQGTQPQHF.

The chain carries TRBV5-1 and TRBJ1-4; the D gene is possibly TRBD1 (5 bases). Germline CDR1 and CDR2: SGHRS and YFSETQ. The CDR3 loop spans 14 amino acids. The V and J ends lost 5 bases and 2 bases respectively, with 10 bases between them. CDR3 sequence (DNA): TGCGCCAGCAGTCTCTGGGGCACTAATGAAAAACTGTTTTTT. Translation: CASSLWGTNEKLFF.

This clone was detected only once. The chain has TRBV29-1 and TRBJ2-7; weak D call: TRBD1 (6 bases). In germline, CDR1 is SQVTM, CDR2 ANQGSEA. Between the trimmed V and J ends, which lost 3 bases and 2 bases, there was a span of 17 bases. This CDR3 contains 15 residues. Here the CDR3 reads CSVDMIGGRTYEQYF. CDR3 nucleotide sequence: TGCAGCGTTGACATGATAGGGGGACGGACCTACGAGCAGTACTTC.

The chain combines TRBV5-1 with TRBJ1-4; tentative D call: TRBD1 (5 bases). CDR3 length: 14 amino acids. Germline V gene data show CDR1 as SGHRS and CDR2 as YFSETQ. V lost 2 bases, J lost 7 bases, and 12 bases lay in between. CDR3 sequence reads: CASSFGTLREKLFF. In nucleotides, the CDR3 is TGCGCCAGCAGCTTCGGGACTCTGCGTGAAAAACTGTTTTTT.

The chain is built from TRBV5-1 and TRBJ2-7; TRBD1 agrees at 8 bases. This CDR3 has 14 residues. The V segment lost 1 base and the J segment 2 bases; nucleotides outside the gene matches: 2. Looked up from germline, CDR1 is SGHRS and CDR2 is YFSETQ. CDR3 region: CASSLQGATYEQYF. The CDR3 nucleotides read TGCGCCAGCAGCTTGCAGGGGGCGACCTACGAGCAGTACTTC.

The rearrangement links TRBV19 to TRBJ1-5; 10 nucleotides match TRBD1. This CDR3 has 15 amino acids. J was trimmed by 7 bases and V by 6 bases; bases with no gene match: 9. Germline CDR1 reads LNHDA; CDR2 reads SQIVND (reference sequence). This CDR3 reads CASRSTGGGGQPQHF. DNA for the CDR3: TGTGCCAGTAGGTCGACAGGGGGCGGGGGGCAGCCCCAGCATTTT.

V gene TRBV7-9 combines with J gene TRBJ1-2; possible D gene TRBD1, 6 bases. Trimming cost V 1 base and J 7 bases, with 13 bases left between them. CDR1 is SEHNR and CDR2 is FQNEAQ in the germline V gene (reference sequence). This CDR3 spans 14 amino acids. CDR3 residues: CASSLGQVAFGYTF. CDR3 DNA: TGTGCCAGCAGCTTAGGACAGGTAGCTTTTGGCTACACCTTC. Full variable domain (outside the CDR3, taken from reference TRBV7-9 and TRBJ1-2): DTGVSQNPRHKITKRGQNVTFRCDPISEHNRLYWYRQTLGQGPEFLTYFQNEAQLEKSRLLSDRFSAERPKGSFSTLEIQRTEQGDSAMYLCASSLGQVAFGYTFGSGTRLTVV.

CDR3 loop: CASSFEDRASYEQYF. CDR3 sequence (DNA): TGCGCCAGCAGCTTTGAGGACAGGGCTTCCTACGAGCAGTACTTC. The chain is built from TRBV5-1 and TRBJ2-7; 8 bases are shared with TRBD1. The V gene end was trimmed by 2 bases and the J gene end by 1 base; junction bases not matched to a gene: 5. This CDR3 spans 15 amino acids. The germline gives CDR1 SGHRS, CDR2 YFSETQ.

J is TRBJ2-5 and V is TRBV10-1, with D perhaps TRBD1 (6 bases). The J call may be incorrect, as the DNA end agrees better with TRBJ2-7. This CDR3 is 13 amino acids long. Germline CDR1 and CDR2: WNHNN and SYGVQD (reference sequence). As DNA, the CDR3 is TGCGCCAGCAGTGAGTCTGCCAGGGGCGAGCAGTACTTC. It translates to CASSESARGEQYF.

The genes are TRBV19 and TRBJ2-7, with 12 bases aligning to TRBD2. Trimming removed 4 bases from V and 4 bases from J; junction bases left unmatched: 2. Germline lookup yields CDR1 LNHDA and CDR2 SQIVND (reference sequence). The CDR3 spans 14 residues. CDR3 in DNA: TGTGCCAGTAGTACCGGACTAGCGGGGTACGAGCAGTACTTC. Amino acids: CASSTGLAGYEQYF.

V usage is TRBV10-1 and J usage is TRBJ2-1; D ambiguous. V lost 5 bases to trimming and J lost 7 bases, with 9 bases between them. The CDR3 consists of 12 residues. From germline, CDR1 is WNHNN and CDR2 SYGVQD (reference sequence). In nucleotides, the CDR3 is TGCGCCAGCAGTTCAGACACAAATGAGCAGTTCTTC. Amino acid sequence: CASSSDTNEQFF.

The chain is built from TRBV15 and TRBJ2-1, with 7 bases fitting TRBD1. The V segment lost 3 bases and the J segment 5 bases; nucleotides outside the gene matches: 10. Germline V gives CDR1 LNHNV, CDR2 YYDKDF (reference sequence). The CDR3 runs to 16 residues. The CDR3 DNA reads TGTGCCACCAGCAGGGCTCCGGGACAGTATCACAATGAGCAGTTCTTC. Amino acid sequence: CATSRAPGQYHNEQFF. The entire variable domain, with the rest obtained from reference TRBV15 and TRBJ2-1, is as follows: DAMVIQNPRYQVTQFGKPVTLSCSQTLNHNVMYWYQQKSSQAPKLLFHYYDKDFNNEADTPDNFQSRRPNTSFCFLDIRSPGLGDTAMYLCATSRAPGQYHNEQFFGPGTRLTVL.

In this sample, this clone turned up a few times. The V and J genes are TRBV29-1 and TRBJ1-1; 9 bases are shared with TRBD1. V was pared by 3 bases and J by 6 bases, with 5 bases of the junction left unmatched. CDR3 length: 13 amino acids. Per the germline V gene, CDR1 is SQVTM and CDR2 is ANQGSEA. The chain's CDR3 is CSVENRQGAEAFF. CDR3 sequence (DNA): TGCAGCGTTGAGAATAGACAGGGGGCTGAAGCTTTCTTT. Based on the CDR3 plus reference TRBV29-1 and TRBJ1-1, the full variable domain is SAVISQKPSRDICQRGTSLTIQCQVDSQVTMMFWYRQQPGQSLTLIATANQGSEATYESGFVIDKFPISRPNLTFSTLTVSNMSPEDSSIYLCSVENRQGAEAFFGQGTRLTVV.

This clone was observed a handful of times. The rearrangement uses TRBV4-1 and TRBJ2-7; D uncertain. The CDR3 length is 17 residues. V lost 1 base, J lost 0 bases, and 16 bases lay in between. Germline V gene sequence: CDR1 MGHRA, CDR2 YSYEKL. CDR3: CASSQASGSRFSYEQYF. CDR3 bases: TGCGCCAGCAGCCAAGCATCCGGCAGCAGGTTCTCCTACGAGCAGTACTTC.

The rearrangement links TRBV7-6 to TRBJ1-6; 9 positions agree with TRBD1. V shed 4 bases, J shed 0 bases, and the junction held 7 bases outside the gene matches. The V gene's germline CDR1 is SGHVS and CDR2 FNYEAQ. This CDR3 comprises 18 residues. The CDR3 region is CASSWGGTGSSYNSPLHF. The CDR3 coding sequence is TGTGCCAGCAGCTGGGGAGGGACAGGGAGCTCCTATAATTCACCCCTCCACTTT.

The V gene is TRBV18, the J gene TRBJ2-7; the D gene is possibly TRBD2 (5 bases). Germline CDR1 KGHSH, CDR2 LQKENI. V shed 2 bases and J shed 5 bases, with 16 bases lying between them. There are 15 residues in the CDR3. Here the CDR3 DNA reads TGTGCCAGCTCACCAGGCGGGCTGGGAACCCACGAGCAGTACTTC. It yields the protein CASSPGGLGTHEQYF.